This TCR beta chain came from a study of blood T cell repertoires in COVID-19. Study background: The United States, Italy and Spain supplied acute and convalescent COVID-19 samples. The analysed material was cDNA or gDNA that came from T cells, B-cell-depleted T cells, or PBMCs.

This clone was picked up a small number of times. How the authors handled the data: Amplified reference gene primers provided the basis for estimating nucleated cell counts. Only in-frame clones appear in the TCRdb table, and some are missing; sequencing was by immunoSEQ multiplex PCR. Clone size and the V and J calls come from that table; the DNA yielded D and trimming. The table shows approximately 120,000 clones, with over 55% occurring only once. The sequence came from a woman aged 70 to 79 with acute or convalescent COVID-19. The specimen was peripheral blood.

This CDR3 is CATSSGILADSTDTQYF. CDR3 nucleotide sequence: TGTGCCACCAGCAGCGGGATACTAGCGGACAGCACAGATACGCAGTATTTT. The chain links TRBV15 to TRBJ2-3, with TRBD2 matching 8 bases. The germline V gene encodes CDR1 LNHNV and CDR2 YYDKDF (reference sequence). V shed 3 bases, J shed 0 bases, and the junction held 8 bases outside the gene matches. The CDR3 sequence is 17 residues long.